This T cell receptor beta chain was sequenced during a study of early T cells in non-severe SARS-CoV-2 infection (dated by TCRdb to the early 2020s). At the level of the whole study: Because TCR sequencing relied on bulk RNA taken from unsorted whole blood, pairing of alpha and beta chains was not possible.

Receptor amplification or capture employed 5' RACE. Sequencing was performed on a NextSeq 500. To correct for sequencing error and PCR bias, the TCR library protocol tagged individual cDNA molecules with unique molecular identifiers. TCR alpha and beta chains were both sequenced, and the abundances of alpha and beta sequences in each sample were closely correlated with each other. Turning to the authors' computational methods: Decombinator V4 was used to annotate TCR sequences for V gene, J gene and CDR3. Expanded TCRs were defined as changing significantly between any two time points under a Poisson model with p below 0.0001. Abundances of TCRs were expressed as counts per million after normalisation to the total number of TCRs sequenced in each sample. TRAV1-2 paired with TRAJ12, TRAJ20 or TRAJ33 defined MAIT TCRs, while TRAV10 paired with TRAJ18 defined iNKT TCRs. VDJdb, accessed 1 November 2021, was searched for CMV, EBV and SARS-CoV-2 annotated TCRs, excluding TCRs annotated for multiple antigens. TCRdb trimmed the raw reads at Q25, called clones with MiXCR and kept productive beta chains. One record per CDR3 amino acid sequence lists the most common genes and DNA. The V and J calls were determined by TCRdb, not by the authors. Within this sample are fewer than 40,000 distinct CDR3 sequences, with 5% to 6.5% of them counted one time only. Roughly 4.9% of the sample goes to the ten largest clones.

This clonotype has just a few counts. Its target antigen remains unknown. Per-nucleotide qualities are absent, and no much larger clonotype sits a single base away. The CDR3 goes from the cysteine to the phenylalanine over 16 residues. The sequence is cut down to CDR3 DNA, 48 bases in frame from base 1. A distance of 21 bases separates the germline ends of V and J, which lose 6 bases and 7 bases respectively. CDR1 and CDR2, per the germline V gene, are MGHRA and YSYEKL. Findings and caveats that apply to the study as a whole: VDJdb matching was skewed toward anti-spike CD8 responses and likely underestimated virus-specific expansions by missing private and CD4 specificities.

Set within a cohort of healthcare workers in London, UK, this nested case-control study involved weekly PCR testing of nasopharyngeal swabs along with blood sampling. Healthcare workers were recruited during the week of the UK lockdown, between 23 and 31 March 2020, and followed weekly for up to roughly 16 weeks. The source is an adult who was a healthcare worker with PCR-confirmed SARS-CoV-2 infection or an uninfected control (not recorded which). The rearrangement joined TRBV4-1 to TRBJ1-4, and TRBD1 may be the D gene, going by 5 matching bases. The sequenced sample consisted of whole blood. CDR3 sequence: CASRKDRSGMGEKLFF. The DNA sequence reads TGCGCCAGCAGAAAAGATCGGTCAGGGATGGGTGAAAAACTGTTTTTT.